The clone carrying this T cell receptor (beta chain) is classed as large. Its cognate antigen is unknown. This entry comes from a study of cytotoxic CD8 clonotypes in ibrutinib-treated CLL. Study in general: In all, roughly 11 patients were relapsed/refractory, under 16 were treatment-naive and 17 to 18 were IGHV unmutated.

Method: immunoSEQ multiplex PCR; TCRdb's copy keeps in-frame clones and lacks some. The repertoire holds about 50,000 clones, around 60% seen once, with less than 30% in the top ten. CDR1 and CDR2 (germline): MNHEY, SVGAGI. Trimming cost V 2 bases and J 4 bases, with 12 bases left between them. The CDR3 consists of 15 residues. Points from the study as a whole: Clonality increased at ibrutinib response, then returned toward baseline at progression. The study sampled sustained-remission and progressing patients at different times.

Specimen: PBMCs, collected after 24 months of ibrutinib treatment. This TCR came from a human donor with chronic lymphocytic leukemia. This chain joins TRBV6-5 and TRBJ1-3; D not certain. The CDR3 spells CASSYARIAGNTIYF. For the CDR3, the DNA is TGTGCCAGCAGTTACGCTCGGATTGCAGGAAACACCATATATTTT.